This T cell receptor (beta chain) emerged from a study of T-cell reconstitution after alpha-beta-depleted transplantation in children. This clonotype was counted at least ten times. Unique molecular identifiers tagged the TCRbeta library. TCRdb re-called the PCR reads through MiXCR, storing one row per CDR3 protein. The table includes 420,000 or so distinct CDR3 sequences, roughly 11% detected once. This sequence was found in a human donor who donated a stem cell graft to a child with acute myeloid leukemia. This specimen consisted of PBMCs from the stem cell graft donor, obtained from the stem cell graft.

The CDR3 loop is CAISQDSGGDEQFF. CDR3 bases: TGTGCCATCAGTCAGGACTCAGGGGGCGATGAGCAGTTCTTC. This rearrangement joins TRBV10-3 to TRBJ2-1; 8 bases align to TRBD1. The CDR3 is 14 residues long. Trimming removed 5 bases from V and 8 bases from J; junction bases left unmatched: 8. Germline V CDR1 and CDR2: ENHRY, SYGVKD.